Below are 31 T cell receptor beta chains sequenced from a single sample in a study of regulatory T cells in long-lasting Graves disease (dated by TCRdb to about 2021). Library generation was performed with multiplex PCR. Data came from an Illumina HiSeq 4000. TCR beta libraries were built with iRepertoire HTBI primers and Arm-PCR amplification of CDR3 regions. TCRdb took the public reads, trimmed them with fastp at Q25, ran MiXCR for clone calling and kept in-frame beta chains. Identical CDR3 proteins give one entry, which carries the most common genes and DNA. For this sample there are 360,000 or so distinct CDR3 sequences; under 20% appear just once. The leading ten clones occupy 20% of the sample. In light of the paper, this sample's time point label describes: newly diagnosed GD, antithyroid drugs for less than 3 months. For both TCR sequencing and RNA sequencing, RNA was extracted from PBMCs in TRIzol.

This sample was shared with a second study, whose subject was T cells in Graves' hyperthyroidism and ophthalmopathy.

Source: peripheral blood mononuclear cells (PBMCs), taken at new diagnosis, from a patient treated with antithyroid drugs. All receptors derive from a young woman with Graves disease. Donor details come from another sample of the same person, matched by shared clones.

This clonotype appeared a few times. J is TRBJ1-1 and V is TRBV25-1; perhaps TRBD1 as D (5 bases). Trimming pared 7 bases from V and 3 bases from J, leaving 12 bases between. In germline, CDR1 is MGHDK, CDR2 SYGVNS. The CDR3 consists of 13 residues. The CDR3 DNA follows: TGTGCCAGCATCCGAGGAGGGGACACTGAAGCTTTCTTT. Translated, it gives CASIRGGDTEAFF.

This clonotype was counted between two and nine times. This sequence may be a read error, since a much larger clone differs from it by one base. The CDR3 here is CASTPFSGQRGGYEQCF. The CDR3, as DNA: TGTGCCAGCACACCCTTCTCCGGGCAGCGTGGGGGCTACGAGCAGTGCTTC. This chain uses TRBV28 with TRBJ2-7; tentative D call: TRBD1 (6 bases). The CDR3 is made up of 17 amino acids. Germline CDR1 and CDR2: MDHEN and SYDVKM. Full variable domain (remainder filled in from reference TRBV28 and TRBJ2-7): DVKVTQSSRYLVKRTGEKVFLECVQDMDHENMFWYRQDPGLGLRLIYFSYDVKMKEKGDIPEGYSVSREKKERFSLILESASTNQTSMYLCASTPFSGQRGGYEQCFGPGTRLTVT.

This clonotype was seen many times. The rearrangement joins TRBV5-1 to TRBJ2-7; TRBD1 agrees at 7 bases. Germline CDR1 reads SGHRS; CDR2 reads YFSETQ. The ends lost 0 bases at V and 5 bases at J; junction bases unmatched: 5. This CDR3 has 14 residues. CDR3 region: CASSLGQGRDEQYF. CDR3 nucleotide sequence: TGCGCCAGCAGCTTGGGACAGGGCAGGGACGAGCAGTACTTC.

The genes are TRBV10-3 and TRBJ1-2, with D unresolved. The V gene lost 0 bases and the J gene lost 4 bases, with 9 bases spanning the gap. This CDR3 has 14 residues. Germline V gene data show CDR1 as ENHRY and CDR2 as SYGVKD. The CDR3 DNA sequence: TGTGCCATCAGTGAGTCGATGGAAGTCTATGGCTACACCTTC. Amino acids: CAISESMEVYGYTF.

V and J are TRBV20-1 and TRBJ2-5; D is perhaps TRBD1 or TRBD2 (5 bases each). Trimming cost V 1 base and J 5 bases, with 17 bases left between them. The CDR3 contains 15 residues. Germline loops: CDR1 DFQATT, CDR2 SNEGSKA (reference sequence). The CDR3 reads CSARAPRGVGETQYF. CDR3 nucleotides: TGCAGTGCTAGAGCTCCAAGAGGGGTAGGGGAGACCCAGTACTTC.

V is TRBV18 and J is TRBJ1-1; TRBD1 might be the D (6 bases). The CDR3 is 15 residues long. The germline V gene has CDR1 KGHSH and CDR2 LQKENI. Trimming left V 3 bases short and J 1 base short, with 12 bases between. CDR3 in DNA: TGTGCCAGCTCACCTCAACGGACAGCGAACACTGAAGCTTTCTTT. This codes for CASSPQRTANTEAFF.

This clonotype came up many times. The CDR3 here is CASSLEVLGNGYTF. The CDR3 DNA is TGTGCCAGCAGCTTAGAAGTTTTGGGGAATGGCTACACCTTC. This chain uses TRBV7-9 with TRBJ1-2, with unresolved D. Looked up from germline, CDR1 is SEHNR and CDR2 is FQNEAQ (reference sequence). Deletions cut 1 base from V and 6 bases from J, with 12 bases between. The CDR3 covers 14 residues.

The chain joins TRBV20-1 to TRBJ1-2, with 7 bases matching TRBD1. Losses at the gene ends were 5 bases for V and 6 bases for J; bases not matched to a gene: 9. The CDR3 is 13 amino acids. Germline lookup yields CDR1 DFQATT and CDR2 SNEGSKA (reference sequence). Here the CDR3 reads CSAGNRGSDGYTF. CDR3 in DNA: TGCAGTGCTGGAAACAGGGGATCGGATGGCTACACCTTC.

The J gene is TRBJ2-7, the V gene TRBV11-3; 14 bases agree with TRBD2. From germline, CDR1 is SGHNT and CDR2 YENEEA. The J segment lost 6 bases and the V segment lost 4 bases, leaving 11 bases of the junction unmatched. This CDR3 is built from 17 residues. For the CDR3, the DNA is TGTGCCAGCAGCTCGGGACTAGCGGGGGCCTCTAATGTCGAGCAGTACTTC. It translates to CASSSGLAGASNVEQYF.

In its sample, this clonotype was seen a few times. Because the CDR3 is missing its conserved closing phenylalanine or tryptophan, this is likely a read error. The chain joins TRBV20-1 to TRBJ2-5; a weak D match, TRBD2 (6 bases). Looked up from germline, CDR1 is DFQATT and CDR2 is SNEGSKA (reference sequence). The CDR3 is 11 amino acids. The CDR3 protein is CRAGPQETQYL. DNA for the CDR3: TGCAGGGCGGGGCCTCAAGAGACCCAGTACCTC.

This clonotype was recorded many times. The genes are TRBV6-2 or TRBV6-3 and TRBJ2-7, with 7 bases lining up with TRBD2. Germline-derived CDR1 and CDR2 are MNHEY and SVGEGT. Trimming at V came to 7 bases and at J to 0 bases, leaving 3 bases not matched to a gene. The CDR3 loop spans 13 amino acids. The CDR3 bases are TGTGCCAGCACGGCTAGCGGCTCCTACGAGCAGTACTTC. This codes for CASTASGSYEQYF.

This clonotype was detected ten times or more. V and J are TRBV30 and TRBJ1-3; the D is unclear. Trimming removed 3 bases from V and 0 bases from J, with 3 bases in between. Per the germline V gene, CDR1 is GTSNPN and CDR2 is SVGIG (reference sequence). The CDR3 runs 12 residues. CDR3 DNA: TGTGCCTGGAGAGACTCTGGAAACACCATATATTTT. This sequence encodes CAWRDSGNTIYF.

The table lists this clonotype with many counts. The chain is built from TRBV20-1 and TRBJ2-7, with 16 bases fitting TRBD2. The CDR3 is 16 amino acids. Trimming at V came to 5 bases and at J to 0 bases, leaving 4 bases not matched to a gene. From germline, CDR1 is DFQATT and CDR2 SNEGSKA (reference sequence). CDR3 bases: TGCAGTGCTGGCGGGACTAGCGGGAGGGGCTCCTACGAGCAGTACTTC. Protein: CSAGGTSGRGSYEQYF.

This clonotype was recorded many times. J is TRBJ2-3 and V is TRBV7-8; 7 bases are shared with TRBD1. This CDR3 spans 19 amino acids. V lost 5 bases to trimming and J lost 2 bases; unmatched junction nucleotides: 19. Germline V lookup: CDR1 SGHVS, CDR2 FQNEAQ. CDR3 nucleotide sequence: TGTGCCAGCAGCCCTGCCCTGACAGGGCGAATCCAAAACACAGATACGCAGTATTTT. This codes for CASSPALTGRIQNTDTQYF.

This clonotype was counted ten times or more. Written as DNA, the CDR3 is TGTGCCAGCAGTTACTCGGCGCTCAGGGGGTCCAATGAGCAGTTCTTC. The encoded protein is CASSYSALRGSNEQFF. The chain couples TRBV6-2 or TRBV6-3 to TRBJ2-1, with 7 bases aligning to TRBD1. Germline V CDR1 and CDR2: MNHEY, SVGEGT. There are 16 residues in the CDR3. V trimming: 0 bases; J trimming: 6 bases; junction bases outside the gene matches: 8.

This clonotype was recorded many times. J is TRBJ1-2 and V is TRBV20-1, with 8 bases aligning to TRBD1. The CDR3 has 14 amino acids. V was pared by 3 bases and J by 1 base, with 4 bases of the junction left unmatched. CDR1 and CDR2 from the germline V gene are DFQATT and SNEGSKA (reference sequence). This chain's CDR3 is CSASLGQGNYGYTF. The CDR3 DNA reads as TGCAGTGCTAGCCTAGGACAGGGTAACTATGGCTACACCTTC.

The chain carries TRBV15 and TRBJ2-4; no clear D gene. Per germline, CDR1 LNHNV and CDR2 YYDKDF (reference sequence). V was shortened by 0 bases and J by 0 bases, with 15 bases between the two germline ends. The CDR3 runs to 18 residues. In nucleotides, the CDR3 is TGTGCCACCAGCAGAGATCGGAAAGACATCCTAGCCAAAAACATTCAGTACTTC. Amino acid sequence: CATSRDRKDILAKNIQYF.

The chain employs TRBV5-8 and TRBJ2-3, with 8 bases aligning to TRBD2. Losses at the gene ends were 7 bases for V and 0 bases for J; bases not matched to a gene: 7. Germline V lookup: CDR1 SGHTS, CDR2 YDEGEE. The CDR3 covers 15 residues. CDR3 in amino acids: CASARGGPSTDTQYF. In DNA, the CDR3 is TGTGCCAGCGCCCGGGGGGGTCCGAGCACAGATACGCAGTATTTT.

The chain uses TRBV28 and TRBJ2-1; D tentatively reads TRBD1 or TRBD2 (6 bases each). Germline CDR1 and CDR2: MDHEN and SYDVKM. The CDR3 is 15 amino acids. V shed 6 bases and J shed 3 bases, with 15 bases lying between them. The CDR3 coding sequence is TGTGCCAGCAGCCTCGGGGCGGGACACTACAATGAGCAGTTCTTC. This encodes CASSLGAGHYNEQFF.

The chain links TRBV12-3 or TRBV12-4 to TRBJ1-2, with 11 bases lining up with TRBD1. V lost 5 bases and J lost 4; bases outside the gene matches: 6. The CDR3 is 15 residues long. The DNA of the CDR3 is TGTGCCAGCAGTCGGGACAGGGGGGCCCCCTATGGCTACACCTTC. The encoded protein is CASSRDRGAPYGYTF.

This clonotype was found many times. The CDR3 is CASRAPLLAGELNTQYF. CDR3 sequence (DNA): TGTGCCAGCAGAGCCCCACTACTAGCGGGAGAATTAAATACGCAGTATTTT. The rearrangement uses TRBV2 and TRBJ2-3; 11 nucleotides agree with TRBD2. The CDR3 has 17 residues. V trimming: 6 bases; J trimming: 7 bases; junction bases outside the gene matches: 15. The germline CDR1 and CDR2 sequences are SNHLY and FYNNEI.

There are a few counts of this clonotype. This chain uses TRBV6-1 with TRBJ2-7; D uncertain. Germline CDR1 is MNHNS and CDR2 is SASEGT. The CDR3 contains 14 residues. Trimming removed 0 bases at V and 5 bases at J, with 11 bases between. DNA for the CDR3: TGTGCCAGCAGTGAAGCCTGGGGATTCCACGAGCAGTACTTC. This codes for CASSEAWGFHEQYF.

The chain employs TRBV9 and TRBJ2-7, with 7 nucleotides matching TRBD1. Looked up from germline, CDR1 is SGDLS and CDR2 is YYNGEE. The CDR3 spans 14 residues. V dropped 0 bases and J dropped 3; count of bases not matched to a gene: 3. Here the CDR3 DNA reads TGTGCCAGCAGCGTAGGGCCAGGGGGCTACGAGCAGTACTTC. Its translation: CASSVGPGGYEQYF.

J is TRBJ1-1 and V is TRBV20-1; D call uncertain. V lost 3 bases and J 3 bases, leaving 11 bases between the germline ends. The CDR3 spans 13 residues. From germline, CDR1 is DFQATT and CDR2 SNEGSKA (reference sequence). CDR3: CSARVLRDTEAFF. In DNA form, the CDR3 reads TGCAGTGCTAGGGTCCTCAGAGACACTGAAGCTTTCTTT.

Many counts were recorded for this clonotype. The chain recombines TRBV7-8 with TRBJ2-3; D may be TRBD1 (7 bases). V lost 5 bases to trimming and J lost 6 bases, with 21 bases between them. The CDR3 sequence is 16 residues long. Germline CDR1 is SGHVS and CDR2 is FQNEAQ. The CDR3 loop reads CASSGMTRQGWDTQYF. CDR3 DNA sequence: TGTGCCAGCAGCGGAATGACTAGACAGGGTTGGGATACGCAGTATTTT.

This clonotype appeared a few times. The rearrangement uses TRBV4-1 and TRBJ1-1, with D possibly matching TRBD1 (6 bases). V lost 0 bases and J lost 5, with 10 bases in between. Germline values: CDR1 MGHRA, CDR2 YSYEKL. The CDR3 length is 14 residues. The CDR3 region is CASSQELRGTEAFF. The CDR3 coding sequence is TGCGCCAGCAGCCAAGAACTGAGGGGGACTGAAGCTTTCTTT.

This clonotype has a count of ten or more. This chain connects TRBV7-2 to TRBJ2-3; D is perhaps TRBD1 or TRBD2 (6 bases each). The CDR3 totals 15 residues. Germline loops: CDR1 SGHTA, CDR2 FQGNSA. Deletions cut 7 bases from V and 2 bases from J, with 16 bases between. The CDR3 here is CASTPGASITDTQYF. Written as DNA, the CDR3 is TGTGCCAGCACGCCGGGGGCCTCAATCACAGATACGCAGTATTTT. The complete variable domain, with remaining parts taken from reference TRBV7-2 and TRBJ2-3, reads GAGVSQSPSNKVTEKGKDVELRCDPISGHTALYWYRQSLGQGLEFLIYFQGNSAPDKSGLPSDRFSAERTGGSVSTLTIQRTQQEDSAVYLCASTPGASITDTQYFGPGTRLTVL.

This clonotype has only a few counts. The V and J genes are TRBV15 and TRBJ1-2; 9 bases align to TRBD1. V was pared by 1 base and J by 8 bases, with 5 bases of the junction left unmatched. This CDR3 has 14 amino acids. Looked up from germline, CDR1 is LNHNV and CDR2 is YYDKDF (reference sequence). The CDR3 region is CATSRGDRERGYTF. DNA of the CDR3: TGTGCCACCAGCAGAGGGGACAGGGAACGGGGCTACACCTTC.

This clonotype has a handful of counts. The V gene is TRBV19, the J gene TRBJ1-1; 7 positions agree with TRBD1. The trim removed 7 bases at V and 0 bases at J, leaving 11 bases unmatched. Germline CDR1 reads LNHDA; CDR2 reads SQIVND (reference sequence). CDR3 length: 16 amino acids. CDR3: CASTSRQGGMNTEAFF. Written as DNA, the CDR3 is TGTGCCAGTACCTCCAGACAGGGAGGTATGAACACTGAAGCTTTCTTT.

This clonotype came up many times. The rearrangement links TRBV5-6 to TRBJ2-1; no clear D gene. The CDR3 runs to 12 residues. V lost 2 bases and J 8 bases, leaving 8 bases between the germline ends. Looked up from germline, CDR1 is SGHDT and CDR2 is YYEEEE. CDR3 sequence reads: CASSLGLYEQFF. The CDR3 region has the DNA TGTGCCAGCAGCTTAGGTTTGTATGAGCAGTTCTTC.

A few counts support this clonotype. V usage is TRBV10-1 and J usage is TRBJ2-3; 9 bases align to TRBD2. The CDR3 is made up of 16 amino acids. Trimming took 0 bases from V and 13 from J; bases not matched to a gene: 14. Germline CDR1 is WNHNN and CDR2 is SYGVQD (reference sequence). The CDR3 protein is CASSESFSGGRRNEYF. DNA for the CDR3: TGCGCCAGCAGTGAGTCATTTAGCGGGGGTAGGCGGAACGAGTATTTT.